This entry features one TCR beta chain sequence. The target antigen is unknown. This sample was taken from a study of cytomegalovirus exposure and HLA in healthy donors. The PCR had 60 Vbeta and 13 Jbeta primers. Sequencing used immunoSEQ multiplex PCR; TCRdb keeps in-frame clones, though not all of them. The data contain 150,000 to 200,000 clones, around 72% of them singletons. Study-level points and caveats: In a later analysis, specific HLA alleles were associated with over 15,000 TCR beta sequences at a 0.05 false discovery rate. Certain sequence variants were highly shared and formed a cluster, and this cluster was likely a sequencing artifact. A few CMV-associated chains proved CMV antigen-specific in vitro.

The J segment lost 3 bases and the V segment lost 8 bases, leaving 4 bases of the junction unmatched. Germline V gene lookup returns CDR1 MNHEY and CDR2 SVGAGI. The CDR3 has 14 amino acids. This chain connects TRBV6-5 to TRBJ2-2, with TRBD1 matching 9 bases. The receptor was derived from a woman in her forties or fifties in good health and CMV-seropositive. Sequences were obtained from PBMCs. The CDR3 loop is CASGTGRDTGELFF. As DNA, the CDR3 is TGTGCCAGCGGGACAGGGAGGGACACCGGGGAGCTGTTTTTT.